Listed here are 17 T cell receptor beta chains from one sample, sequenced in a study of CD8+CD57+ T cells in acquired aplastic anemia. Researchers used genomic DNA as the template to profile TCR beta VDJ and CDR3. TCRdb re-called the reads through MiXCR, storing one row per CDR3 protein. The repertoire holds around 170,000 distinct CDR3 sequences, with 55% to 70% as singletons. The source material was sorted CD4+, CD8+, or CD8+CD57+ T cells (not recorded which) from PBMCs. The origin of the receptors is a human donor in good health.

The rearrangement links TRBV7-2 to TRBJ2-1, with D possibly being TRBD1 or TRBD2 (6 bases each). The germline gives CDR1 SGHTA, CDR2 FQGNSA. The CDR3 is 11 amino acids. The ends were cut back, 11 bases at V and 6 bases at J, with 11 bases in the middle. CDR3 protein: CAVGGGNEQFF. CDR3 in DNA: TGTGCCGTAGGGGGAGGCAATGAGCAGTTCTTC.

A few counts support this clonotype. The chain couples TRBV20-1 to TRBJ2-7; D remains ambiguous. Per the germline V gene, CDR1 is DFQATT and CDR2 is SNEGSKA (reference sequence). The CDR3 runs 13 residues. V dropped 6 bases and J dropped 3 bases, with 15 bases sitting between them. In DNA, the CDR3 is TGCAGTGCCAGGCCATCACACGGCTACGAGCAGTACTTC. Encoded protein: CSARPSHGYEQYF.

This clonotype was seen a few times. The chain joins TRBV29-1 to TRBJ1-2; D is perhaps TRBD1 (6 bases). This CDR3 has 13 amino acids. Germline-derived CDR1 and CDR2 are SQVTM and ANQGSEA. Trimming removed 7 bases from V and 4 bases from J, with 16 bases in between. The CDR3 here is CSAMADSLYGYTF. CDR3 sequence (DNA): TGCAGCGCCATGGCGGACAGTCTCTATGGCTACACCTTC.

This clonotype has only one observation. This sequence joins TRBV7-9 and TRBJ1-6; the D is unclear. Germline lookup yields CDR1 SEHNR and CDR2 FQNEAQ (reference sequence). The CDR3 contains 13 residues. Trimming left V 2 bases short and J 4 bases short, with 3 bases between. The DNA of the CDR3 is TGTGCCAGCAGCTTAACATATAATTCACCCCTCCACTTT. This sequence encodes CASSLTYNSPLHF.

The chain joins TRBV15 to TRBJ2-5; D not resolved. The CDR3 totals 12 residues. Germline V gene lookup returns CDR1 LNHNV and CDR2 YYDKDF (reference sequence). V dropped 5 bases and J dropped 5 bases, with 9 bases sitting between them. The CDR3 spells CATSPGFETQYF. CDR3 sequence (DNA): TGTGCCACCAGCCCCGGGTTTGAGACCCAGTACTTC. Complete variable domain (other parts from reference TRBV15 and TRBJ2-5): DAMVIQNPRYQVTQFGKPVTLSCSQTLNHNVMYWYQQKSSQAPKLLFHYYDKDFNNEADTPDNFQSRRPNTSFCFLDIRSPGLGDTAMYLCATSPGFETQYFGPGTRLLVL.

This clonotype was seen more than once but under ten times. The chain is built from TRBV10-3 and TRBJ2-7, with TRBD1 identical over 10 bases. Germline V gives CDR1 ENHRY, CDR2 SYGVKD. V gave up 4 bases and J gave up 3 bases; unmatched junction bases: 3. The CDR3 has 14 amino acids. The CDR3 protein is CAISGTGGSYEQYF. The CDR3 DNA sequence: TGTGCCATCAGTGGGACAGGGGGTAGCTACGAGCAGTACTTC.

This clonotype was counted a few times. The chain is built from TRBV6-4 and TRBJ2-2; no definite D call. Germline CDR1 reads MRHNA; CDR2 reads SNTAGT. The V end lost 5 bases, the J end lost 0 bases, and 1 base lay between the germline ends. The CDR3 extends over 12 amino acids. The CDR3 region is CASSPNTGELFF. CDR3 nucleotides: TGTGCCAGCAGTCCGAACACCGGGGAGCTGTTTTTT.

This clonotype has only one observation. The chain recombines TRBV19 with TRBJ1-3; D unresolved. The CDR3 totals 15 residues. Trimming shortened V by 3 bases and J by 0 bases, and 9 bases separated the two germline ends. CDR1 is LNHDA and CDR2 is SQIVND in the germline V gene (reference sequence). The CDR3 spells CASSMQGSSGNTIYF. The CDR3 nucleotides read TGTGCCAGTAGTATGCAAGGGTCCTCTGGAAACACCATATATTTT.

Concerning this clonotype: The conserved phenylalanine or tryptophan is not found at the CDR3 terminus, so this likely reflects a read error. J is TRBJ1-1 and V is TRBV7-9; D is ambiguous. CDR1 and CDR2 from the germline V gene are SEHNR and FQNEAQ (reference sequence). The CDR3 extends over 13 amino acids. CDR3 protein: CASSLIENTEAFS. CDR3 nucleotides: TGTGCCAGCAGCTTAATAGAGAACACTGAGGCTTTCTCT.

There are many counts of this clonotype. The rearrangement joins TRBV12-3 or TRBV12-4 to TRBJ2-7; 10 bases map to TRBD2. The CDR3 is made up of 14 amino acids. The junction had 4 bases not matched to a gene; V was cut back by 4 bases and J by 4 bases. CDR3 loop: CASSSASGGYEQYF. The CDR3, as DNA: TGTGCCAGCAGTTCTGCTAGCGGGGGTTACGAGCAGTACTTC.

The DNA of the CDR3 is TGTGCCAGCAAGTTAGGGGGAGGGAATGAAAAACTGTTTTTT. This translates into CASKLGGGNEKLFF. The rearrangement joins TRBV2 to TRBJ1-4, with D possibly TRBD1 on 6 matching bases. The CDR3 has 14 amino acids. Germline assignment: CDR1 SNHLY and CDR2 FYNNEI. V was clipped by 7 bases and J by 5 bases, with 14 bases between them.

This clonotype was detected once. V usage is TRBV19 and J usage is TRBJ2-7; perhaps TRBD1 as D (5 bases). The V gene's germline CDR1 is LNHDA and CDR2 SQIVND (reference sequence). CDR3 length: 14 amino acids. With 9 bases removed from V and 4 bases from J, the gap between germline ends came to 19 bases. Here the CDR3 reads CASSFGRTKYEQYF. The DNA of the CDR3 is TGTGCCAGCAGTTTCGGCCGGACAAAGTACGAGCAGTACTTC.

This clonotype has only one observation. The rearrangement joins TRBV29-1 to TRBJ1-2; the D is unclear. V lost 4 bases and J lost 5, with 17 bases in between. The CDR3 sequence is 14 residues long. Germline lookup yields CDR1 SQVTM and CDR2 ANQGSEA. CDR3 residues: CSVGLLESTYGYTF. CDR3 nucleotides: TGCAGCGTTGGCCTGCTGGAAAGTACGTATGGCTACACCTTC.

This chain connects TRBV7-9 to TRBJ1-4; no firm D call. The germline V gene has CDR1 SEHNR and CDR2 FQNEAQ (reference sequence). This CDR3 region has 14 residues. Trimming removed 5 bases at V and 4 bases at J, with 11 bases between. This CDR3 is CASSRGGGNEKLFF. The CDR3 bases are TGTGCCAGCAGCCGGGGAGGTGGTAATGAAAAACTGTTTTTT.

V usage is TRBV7-2 and J usage is TRBJ2-3, with D possibly matching TRBD2 (6 bases). Trimming shortened V by 5 bases and J by 2 bases, and 14 bases separated the two germline ends. This CDR3 is built from 15 residues. The V gene's germline CDR1 is SGHTA and CDR2 FQGNSA. The CDR3 DNA is TGTGCCAGCAGCATGCAGACGGGGGACACAGATACGCAGTATTTT. As protein: CASSMQTGDTDTQYF.

The chain carries TRBV7-3 and TRBJ1-2; a possible D gene is TRBD1 (6 bases). This CDR3 contains 14 residues. Germline V gene sequence: CDR1 SGHTA, CDR2 FQGTGA. V was shortened by 3 bases and J by 6 bases, with 14 bases between the two germline ends. CDR3 region: CASSFGGGADGYTF. The CDR3 DNA reads TGTGCCAGCAGCTTTGGCGGGGGCGCGGATGGCTACACCTTC.

The chain is built from TRBV20-1 and TRBJ2-5; D not resolved. Trimming took off 3 bases at V and 3 bases at J, with 11 bases between the two ends. The CDR3 runs to 13 residues. CDR1 is DFQATT and CDR2 is SNEGSKA in the germline V gene (reference sequence). Here the CDR3 reads CSASRTVEETQYF. CDR3 sequence (DNA): TGCAGTGCTAGCCGGACGGTGGAAGAGACCCAGTACTTC.